These 23 T cell receptor beta chains share one sample of origin, sequenced in a study of blood T cells in healthy people across ages. PCR was performed a second time for 7 to 11 cycles using a sample-barcoded 5' primer and a J-beta primer mix. TCRdb used MiXCR to reprocess the 5' RACE reads, holding one entry per CDR3 protein. The sample records about 1,400,000 distinct CDR3 sequences, roughly 40% being singletons. Sequencing used blood. Receptors originate from a woman under 30 in good health.

V usage is TRBV2 and J usage is TRBJ2-1; D assignment may be TRBD1 or TRBD2 (7 bases each). The V and J ends lost 11 bases and 4 bases respectively, with 12 bases between them. CDR1 and CDR2 from the germline V gene are SNHLY and FYNNEI. The CDR3 extends over 12 amino acids. The CDR3 DNA reads TGTGCCTGCGGGGGACAGTACAATGAGCAGTTCTTC. Protein: CACGGQYNEQFF.

J is TRBJ2-5 and V is TRBV2; a possible D gene is TRBD1 (6 bases). The DNA end is a closer match to TRBJ2-4, so the J assignment may be wrong. The CDR3 sequence is 17 residues long. Germline loops: CDR1 SNHLY, CDR2 FYNNEI. The CDR3 DNA reads as TGTGCCAGCAGTACCACCGGAGGACAGAGGGCTTGGGTCATTCAGTACTTC. Translating it yields CASSTTGGQRAWVIQYF.

This rearrangement joins TRBV3-1 to TRBJ1-1; 8 bases match TRBD1. V dropped 2 bases and J dropped 0; count of bases not matched to a gene: 8. The length of the CDR3 is 17 residues. Germline CDR1 reads LGHDT; CDR2 reads YNNKEL (reference sequence). CDR3 sequence: CASSQRSGGGMNTEAFF. The DNA of the CDR3 is TGTGCCAGCAGCCAACGGTCAGGGGGCGGGATGAACACTGAAGCTTTCTTT.

The chain uses TRBV5-1 and TRBJ1-2, with TRBD1 as a possible D gene (5 bases). V was clipped by 0 bases and J by 1 base, with 10 bases between them. The V gene's germline CDR1 is SGHRS and CDR2 YFSETQ. CDR3 length: 15 amino acids. The CDR3 reads CASSLDHDSNYGYTF. DNA for the CDR3: TGCGCCAGCAGCTTGGATCATGACAGTAACTATGGCTACACCTTC.

This clonotype was detected only once. V and J are TRBV2 and TRBJ2-1; D may correspond to TRBD1 or TRBD2 (5 bases each). The DNA matches TRBJ2-7 better at its end, which makes the J call doubtful. CDR1 SNHLY and CDR2 FYNNEI come from the germline V gene. The CDR3 extends over 15 amino acids. The CDR3: CASDHRTRVDNEQYF. As DNA, the CDR3 is TGTGCCAGCGACCACAGGACGCGGGTCGACAATGAGCAGTACTTC.

This chain's CDR3 is CASSQDRILQEAQYF. The CDR3 nucleotides are TGTGCCAGCAGCCAAGACAGAATCCTTCAAGAGGCCCAGTACTTC. J is TRBJ2-7 and V is TRBV14; D gene unclear. Germline V gives CDR1 SGHDN, CDR2 FVKESK. The CDR3 covers 15 residues. V gave up 0 bases and J gave up 10 bases, with 19 bases separating them.

For the CDR3, the DNA is TGTGCCAGCAGCCGAGAAACCTTGGGAGTTTCGAACACTGAAGCTTTCTTT. It encodes CASSRETLGVSNTEAFF. This chain joins TRBV3-1 and TRBJ1-1; D ambiguous. V was cut by 4 bases and J by 1 base, with 19 bases left in between. CDR3 length: 17 amino acids. Per germline, CDR1 LGHDT and CDR2 YNNKEL (reference sequence).

The sample holds a few counts of this clonotype. This chain uses TRBV11-2 with TRBJ1-1; D not resolved. V lost 4 bases and J 0 bases, leaving 18 bases between the germline ends. This CDR3 is 17 amino acids long. Germline CDR1 reads SGHAT; CDR2 reads FQNNGV. Here the CDR3 DNA reads TGTGCCAGCAGCTCAACTCCGGGAGCGGGAGTGAACACTGAAGCTTTCTTT. Translated: CASSSTPGAGVNTEAFF.

The J gene is TRBJ2-1, the V gene TRBV6-1; weak D call: TRBD2 (6 bases). This CDR3 is built from 16 residues. CDR1 is MNHNS and CDR2 is SASEGT in the germline V gene. V lost 7 bases and J lost 5, with 21 bases in between. The CDR3 DNA is TGTGCCAGCAACCCGCGTGGTCTAGCGAACGACAATGAGCAGTTCTTC. Encoded protein: CASNPRGLANDNEQFF.

This clonotype was seen more than once but under ten times. The CDR3 region is CATNPGQGANEQFF. CDR3 sequence (DNA): TGTGCCACCAATCCGGGACAGGGGGCGAATGAGCAGTTCTTC. The chain joins TRBV12-3 or TRBV12-4 to TRBJ2-1; TRBD1 aligns across 12 bases. The V and J ends lost 10 bases and 7 bases, in that order; junction bases with no gene match: 8. This CDR3 has 14 residues.

In this sample, this clonotype turned up a few times. This sequence joins TRBV7-9 and TRBJ2-3; 8 bases map to TRBD1. CDR1 is SEHNR and CDR2 is FQNEAQ in the germline V gene (reference sequence). The CDR3 is 15 amino acids. V gave up 5 bases and J gave up 1 base; unmatched junction bases: 5. The CDR3 DNA follows: TGTGCCAGCAGCCGGACAGGGCCGGGCACAGATACGCAGTATTTT. It codes for CASSRTGPGTDTQYF.

V usage is TRBV21-1 and J usage is TRBJ2-7. TRBV21-1 constitutes a pseudogene. The CDR3 totals 12 residues. The DNA of the CDR3 is TGTGCCAGCAGCAAAGCGCTTTTCGAGCAGTACTTC. This translates into CASSKALFEQYF.

This clonotype was counted only a few times. The rearrangement uses TRBV27 and TRBJ1-2; the D gene is possibly TRBD1 (5 bases). V gave up 0 bases and J gave up 3 bases, with 17 bases separating them. CDR1 and CDR2 (germline): MNHEY, SMNVEV (reference sequence). CDR3 size: 17 residues. CDR3 sequence reads: CASSLSAFGAKDYGYTF. The CDR3 DNA follows: TGTGCCAGCAGTTTATCGGCGTTTGGGGCTAAGGACTATGGCTACACCTTC.

J is TRBJ2-3 and V is TRBV6-1; no clear D. The CDR3 is 11 residues long. Germline assignment: CDR1 MNHNS and CDR2 SASEGT. V lost 10 bases, J lost 10 bases, and 15 bases lay in between. The CDR3 nucleotides read TGTGCCACCCAACTGGTTGATTCGCAGTATTTT. It codes for CATQLVDSQYF.

The CDR3 DNA is TGTGCCAGCACCCCGTCCGGGACAGGGTTCAATGAGCAGTTCTTC. Protein: CASTPSGTGFNEQFF. This chain joins TRBV7-9 and TRBJ2-1, with TRBD1 identical over 9 bases. The CDR3 runs 15 residues. The germline V gene has CDR1 SEHNR and CDR2 FQNEAQ (reference sequence). The junction had 10 bases not matched to a gene; V was cut back by 7 bases and J by 6 bases.

This clonotype was counted only a few times. The chain links TRBV7-2 to TRBJ1-1; no reliable D call. Germline CDR1 SGHTA, CDR2 FQGNSA. This CDR3 has 17 residues. Trimming pared 5 bases from V and 3 bases from J, leaving 22 bases between. CDR3 bases: TGTGCCAGCAGCCCCCGGGTCGGACCGCCCTTGGACACTGAAGCTTTCTTT. It encodes CASSPRVGPPLDTEAFF.

The chain links TRBV25-1 to TRBJ2-3; D ambiguous. The DNA end favors TRBJ1-5, so the J call may be wrong. Germline V gene lookup returns CDR1 MGHDK and CDR2 SYGVNS. This CDR3 has 18 amino acids. The CDR3 protein is CASSHRPGSGISTDTQHF. CDR3 coding DNA: TGTGCCAGCAGCCATAGACCCGGAAGCGGAATAAGCACAGATACGCAGCATTTT.

This clonotype was counted a few times. The J gene is TRBJ1-1, the V gene TRBV20-1; 7 bases agree with TRBD1. This CDR3 is 16 amino acids long. Germline lookup yields CDR1 DFQATT and CDR2 SNEGSKA (reference sequence). Trimming at V came to 3 bases and at J to 5 bases, leaving 15 bases not matched to a gene. The CDR3 nucleotides read TGCAGTGCTAGTATCCCAGTTACAGGGGCGGGTACTGAAGCTTTCTTT. It codes for CSASIPVTGAGTEAFF.

This chain uses TRBV6-1 with TRBJ2-7, with 12 bases fitting TRBD2. In germline, CDR1 is MNHNS, CDR2 SASEGT. The CDR3 extends over 19 amino acids. Trimming took 0 bases from V and 1 from J; bases not matched to a gene: 10. Written as DNA, the CDR3 is TGTGCCAGCAGTGAAGCCCGAAGGACTAGCGGGACCCAGTCCTACGAGCAGTACTTC. It specifies CASSEARRTSGTQSYEQYF.

The table lists this clonotype with many counts. The chain couples TRBV28 to TRBJ1-2; TRBD1 might be the D (6 bases). This CDR3 has 14 residues. CDR1 is MDHEN, CDR2 SYDVKM, per germline. V lost 3 bases, J lost 4 bases, and 12 bases lay in between. CDR3 protein: CASSFGGGSYGYTF. For the CDR3, the DNA is TGTGCCAGCAGTTTCGGGGGCGGGTCCTATGGCTACACCTTC.

J is TRBJ2-3 and V is TRBV7-2, with 7 positions matching TRBD2. V shed 5 bases, J shed 6 bases, and the junction held 11 bases outside the gene matches. From germline, CDR1 is SGHTA and CDR2 FQGNSA. The CDR3 is 15 residues long. The CDR3 is CASSDGWGGVDTQYF. As DNA, the CDR3 is TGTGCCAGCAGCGACGGTTGGGGGGGAGTGGATACGCAGTATTTT.

The chain is built from TRBV6-5 and TRBJ1-1; unclear D gene. The CDR3 extends over 15 amino acids. The germline V and J ends were trimmed by 7 bases and 6 bases, with 21 bases remaining between them. Per germline, CDR1 MNHEY and CDR2 SVGAGI. This chain's CDR3 is CASTPARVSGPEAFF. The CDR3 coding sequence is TGTGCCAGCACTCCCGCCCGGGTGAGTGGCCCTGAAGCTTTCTTT.

This clonotype turned up a few times. The chain couples TRBV6-1 to TRBJ2-3; D possibly corresponds to TRBD1 (6 bases). The CDR3 totals 17 residues. Germline loops: CDR1 MNHNS, CDR2 SASEGT. V was pared by 6 bases and J by 3 bases, with 22 bases between. The CDR3 sequence: CASSDPGPPGETDTQYF. CDR3 in DNA: TGTGCCAGCAGCGATCCGGGGCCCCCAGGGGAGACAGATACGCAGTATTTT.